This T cell receptor (beta chain) was profiled in a study of technical replicates of blood from a few donors. Germline V gene data show CDR1 as ENHRY and CDR2 as SYGVKD. This CDR3 is 13 amino acids long. The V end lost 0 bases, the J end lost 8 bases, and 8 bases lay between the germline ends. The data were produced by immunoSEQ multiplex PCR, yet TCRdb's version contains in-frame clones alone and is incomplete. This table has about 79,000 clones, 91% appearing once. Specimen: T cells isolated from PBMCs. V is TRBV10-3 and J is TRBJ2-1; D is ambiguous. This sequence originates from a human donor in good health. Some clones in this sample may be carry-over from other donors' samples. Here the CDR3 DNA reads TGTGCCATCAGTGAGTCGAGTGTGGATGAGCAGTTCTTC. Translating it yields CAISESSVDEQFF.